The clone carrying this TCR beta chain was recorded once. The antigen remains unidentified. The sample originates from a study of CD8+ T cells in alopecia areata. The study, taken as a whole, reports: Researchers report lesional scalp, most notably alopecia totalis/universalis, outstripped normal scalp in clonality.

Treatment defined: oral pan-JAK inhibitor, 5-10 mg twice daily. V shed 1 base, J shed 7 bases, and the junction held 5 bases outside the gene matches. This CDR3 is 16 amino acids long. Germline lookup yields CDR1 LGHNA and CDR2 YNFKEQ. Extracted RNA was reverse transcribed into cDNA, the sequencing template. Assay used: immunoSEQ multiplex PCR; TCRdb lists only in-frame clones, some missing. The data contain about 190,000 clones, less than 65% of them singletons. V gene TRBV4-2 combines with J gene TRBJ2-1, with 12 bases identical to TRBD2. The sample here was CD4+ T cells sorted from blood, taken at week 4, from a patient treated with tofacitinib. The sequence came from a human donor with alopecia areata. CDR3 nucleotide sequence: TGTGCCAGCAGCCAAGCTCTAGCGGGGGGGCCGAATGAGCAGTTCTTC. This codes for CASSQALAGGPNEQFF.